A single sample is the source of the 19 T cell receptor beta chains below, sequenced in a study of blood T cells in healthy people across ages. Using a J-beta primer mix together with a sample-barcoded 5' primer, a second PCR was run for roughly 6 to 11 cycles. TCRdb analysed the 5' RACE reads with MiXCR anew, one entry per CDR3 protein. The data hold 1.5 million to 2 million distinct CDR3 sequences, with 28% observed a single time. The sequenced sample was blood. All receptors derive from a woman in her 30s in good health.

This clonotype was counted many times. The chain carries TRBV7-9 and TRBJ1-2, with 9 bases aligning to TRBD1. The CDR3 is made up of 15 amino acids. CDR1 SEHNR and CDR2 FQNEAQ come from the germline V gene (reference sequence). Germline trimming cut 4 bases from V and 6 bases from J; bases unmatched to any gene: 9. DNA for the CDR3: TGTGCCAGCAGCTCCACCCGACAGGGGGAAGATGGCTACACCTTC. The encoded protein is CASSSTRQGEDGYTF.

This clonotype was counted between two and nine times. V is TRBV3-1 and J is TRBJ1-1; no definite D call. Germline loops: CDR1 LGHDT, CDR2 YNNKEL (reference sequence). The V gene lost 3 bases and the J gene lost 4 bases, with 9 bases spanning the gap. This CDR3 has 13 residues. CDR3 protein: CASSHGSSTEAFF. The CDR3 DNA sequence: TGTGCCAGCAGCCATGGGTCGTCCACTGAAGCTTTCTTT.

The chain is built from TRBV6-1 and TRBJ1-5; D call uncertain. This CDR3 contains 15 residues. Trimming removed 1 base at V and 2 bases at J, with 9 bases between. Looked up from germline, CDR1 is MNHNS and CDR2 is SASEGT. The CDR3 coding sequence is TGTGCCAGCAGTGAAGACGGGTTGGGCAATCAGCCCCAGCATTTT. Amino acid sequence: CASSEDGLGNQPQHF.

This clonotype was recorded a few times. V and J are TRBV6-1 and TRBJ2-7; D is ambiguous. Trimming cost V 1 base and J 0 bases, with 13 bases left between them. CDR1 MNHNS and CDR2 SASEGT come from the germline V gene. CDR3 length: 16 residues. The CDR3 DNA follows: TGTGCCAGCAGTGAAGAGGCTCCGTCTCTCTCCTACGAGCAGTACTTC. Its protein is CASSEEAPSLSYEQYF.

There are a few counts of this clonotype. In DNA, the CDR3 is TGTGCCAGCTGGGGAGCGGGGGGCACAGATACGCAGTATTTT. Residues: CASWGAGGTDTQYF. V and J are TRBV2 and TRBJ2-3, with 8 bases that match TRBD2. J was trimmed by 1 base and V by 8 bases; bases with no gene match: 5. The CDR3 sequence is 14 residues long. The V gene's germline CDR1 is SNHLY and CDR2 FYNNEI.

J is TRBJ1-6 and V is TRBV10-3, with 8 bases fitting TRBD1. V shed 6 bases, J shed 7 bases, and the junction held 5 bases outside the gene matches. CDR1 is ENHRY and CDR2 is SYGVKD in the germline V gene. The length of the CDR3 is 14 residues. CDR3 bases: TGTGCCATCAGGCAGGGGGCCGGGAATTCACCCCTCCACTTT. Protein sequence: CAIRQGAGNSPLHF.

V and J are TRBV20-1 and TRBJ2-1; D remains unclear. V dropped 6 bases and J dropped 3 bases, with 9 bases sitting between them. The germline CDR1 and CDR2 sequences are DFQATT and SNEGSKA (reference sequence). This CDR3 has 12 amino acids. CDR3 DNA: TGCAGTGCCCGGGCCCTCTACAATGAGCAGTTCTTC. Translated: CSARALYNEQFF.

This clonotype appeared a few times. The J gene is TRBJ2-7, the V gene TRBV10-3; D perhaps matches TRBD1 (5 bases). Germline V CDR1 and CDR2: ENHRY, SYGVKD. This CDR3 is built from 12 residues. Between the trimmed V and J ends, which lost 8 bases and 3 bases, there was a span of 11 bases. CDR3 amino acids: CAIGAEIYEQYF. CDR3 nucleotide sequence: TGTGCCATCGGGGCAGAAATCTACGAGCAGTACTTC.

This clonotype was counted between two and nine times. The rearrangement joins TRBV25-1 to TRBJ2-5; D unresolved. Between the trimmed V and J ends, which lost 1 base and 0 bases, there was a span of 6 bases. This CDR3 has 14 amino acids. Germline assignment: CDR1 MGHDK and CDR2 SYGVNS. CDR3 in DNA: TGTGCCAGCAGTGAATTGATTAACCAAGAGACCCAGTACTTC. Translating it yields CASSELINQETQYF.

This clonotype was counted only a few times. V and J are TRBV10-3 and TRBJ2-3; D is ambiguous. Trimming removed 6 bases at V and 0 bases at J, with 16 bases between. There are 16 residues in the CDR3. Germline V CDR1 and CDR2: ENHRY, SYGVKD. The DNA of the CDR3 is TGTGCCATCAGACCAGACATCGGTCCTAGCACAGATACGCAGTATTTT. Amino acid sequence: CAIRPDIGPSTDTQYF.

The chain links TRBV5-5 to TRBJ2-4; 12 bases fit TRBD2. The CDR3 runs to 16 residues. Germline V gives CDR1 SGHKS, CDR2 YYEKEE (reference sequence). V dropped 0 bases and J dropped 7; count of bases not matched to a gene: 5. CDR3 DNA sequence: TGTGCCAGCAGCTTGGCCCTAGCGGGAGGGGGGAACATTCAGTACTTC. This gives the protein CASSLALAGGGNIQYF. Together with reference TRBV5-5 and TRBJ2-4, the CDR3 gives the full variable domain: DAGVTQSPTHLIKTRGQQVTLRCSPISGHKSVSWYQQVLGQGPQFIFQYYEKEERGRGNFPDRFSARQFPNYSSELNVNALLLGDSALYLCASSLALAGGGNIQYFGAGTRLSVL.

The CDR3 loop reads CASQGGRAGNEQFF. The CDR3 bases are TGTGCCAGCCAAGGCGGGAGGGCCGGCAATGAGCAGTTCTTC. The chain is built from TRBV7-9 and TRBJ2-1, with 9 positions matching TRBD2. Germline V CDR1 and CDR2: SEHNR, FQNEAQ (reference sequence). The V segment lost 8 bases and the J segment 6 bases; nucleotides outside the gene matches: 8. This CDR3 region has 14 residues.

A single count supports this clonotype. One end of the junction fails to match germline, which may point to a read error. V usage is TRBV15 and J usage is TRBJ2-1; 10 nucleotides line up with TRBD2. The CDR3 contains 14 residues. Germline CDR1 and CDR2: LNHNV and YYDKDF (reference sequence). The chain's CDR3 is CATNRELAGKEQFF. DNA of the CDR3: TGTGCCACCAACAGAGAACTAGCGGGAAAGGAGCAGTTCTTC.

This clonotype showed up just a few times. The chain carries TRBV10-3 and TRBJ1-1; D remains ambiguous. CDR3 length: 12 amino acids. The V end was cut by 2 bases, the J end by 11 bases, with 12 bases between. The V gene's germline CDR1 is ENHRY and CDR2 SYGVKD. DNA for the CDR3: TGTGCCATCAGTGAGGGGAGTGAATGGGCTTTCTTT. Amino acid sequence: CAISEGSEWAFF.

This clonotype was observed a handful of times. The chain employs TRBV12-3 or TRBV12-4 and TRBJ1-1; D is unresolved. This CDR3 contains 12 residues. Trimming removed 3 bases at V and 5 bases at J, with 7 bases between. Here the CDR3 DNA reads TGTGCCAGCAGTTTTGAATGGACTGAAGCTTTCTTT. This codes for CASSFEWTEAFF.

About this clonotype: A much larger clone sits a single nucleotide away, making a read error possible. CDR3 in amino acids: CSARGDSNQETRYF. The CDR3 DNA is TGCAGTGCTCGGGGGGACAGCAACCAAGAGACCCGGTACTTC. The rearrangement joins TRBV20-1 to TRBJ2-5; D may correspond to TRBD1 or TRBD2 (7 bases each). Germline CDR1 and CDR2: DFQATT and SNEGSKA (reference sequence). The CDR3 length is 14 residues.

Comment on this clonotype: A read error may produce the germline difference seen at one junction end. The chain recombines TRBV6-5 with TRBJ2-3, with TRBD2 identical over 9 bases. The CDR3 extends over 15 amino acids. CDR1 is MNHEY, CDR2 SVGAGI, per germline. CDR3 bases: TGTGCCAGCAGTTACACACTAGCGGGTACAGATATGCAGTATTTT. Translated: CASSYTLAGTDMQYF.

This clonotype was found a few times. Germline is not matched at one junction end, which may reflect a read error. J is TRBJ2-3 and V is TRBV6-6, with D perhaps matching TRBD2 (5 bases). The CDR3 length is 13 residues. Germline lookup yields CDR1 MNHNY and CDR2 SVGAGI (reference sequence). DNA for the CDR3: TGTGCCAGCGAGGGCTTTAACACAGATATGCAGTATTTT. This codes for CASEGFNTDMQYF.

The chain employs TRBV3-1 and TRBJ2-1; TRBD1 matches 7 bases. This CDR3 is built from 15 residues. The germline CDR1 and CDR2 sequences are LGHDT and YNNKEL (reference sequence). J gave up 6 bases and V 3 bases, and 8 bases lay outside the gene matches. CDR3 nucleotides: TGTGCCAGCAGCCATGAGGACAGGCAGATCAATGAGCAGTTCTTC. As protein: CASSHEDRQINEQFF.